This record looks at one T cell receptor (beta chain) sequence and its context. Using immunoSEQ multiplex PCR, the repertoire was profiled, and TCRdb retains in-frame clones only, with some absent. The sample lists just under 55,000 clones; 60% to 80% were seen once. The data stem from a study of OX40 agonist ivuxolimab in advanced cancers. V was trimmed by 5 bases and J by 2 bases, leaving 25 bases between them. Looked up from germline, CDR1 is SGHTA and CDR2 is FQGNSA. The CDR3 contains 19 residues. Sequenced material: CD4+ or CD8+ T cells sorted from blood, taken in a trial of the OX40 agonist ivuxolimab. The receptor comes from an adult with an advanced solid tumor such as melanoma, head and neck, liver or kidney cancer. V gene TRBV7-2 combines with J gene TRBJ1-3; D possibly corresponds to TRBD1 (5 bases). CDR3 DNA sequence: TGTGCCAGCAGCATTTTAGCCGGGAACCTCCCGGGGGCTGGAAACACCATATATTTT. Protein sequence: CASSILAGNLPGAGNTIYF.